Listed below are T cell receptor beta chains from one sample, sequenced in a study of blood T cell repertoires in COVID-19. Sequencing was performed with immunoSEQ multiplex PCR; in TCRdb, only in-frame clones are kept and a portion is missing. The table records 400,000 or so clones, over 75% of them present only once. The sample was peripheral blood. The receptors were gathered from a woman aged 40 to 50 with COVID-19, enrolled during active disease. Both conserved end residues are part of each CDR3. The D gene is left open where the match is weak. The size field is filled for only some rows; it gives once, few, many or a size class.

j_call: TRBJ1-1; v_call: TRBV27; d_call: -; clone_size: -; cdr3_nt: TGTGCCAGCAGTCTGAACAGGGTTAACACTGAAGCTTTCTTT; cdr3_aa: CASSLNRVNTEAFF
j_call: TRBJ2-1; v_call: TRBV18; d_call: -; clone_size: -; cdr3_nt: TGTGCCAGCTCACTACAGGGTGTAATTGGCAATGAGCAGTTCTTC; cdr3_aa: CASSLQGVIGNEQFF
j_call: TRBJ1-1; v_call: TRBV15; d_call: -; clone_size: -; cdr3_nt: TGTGCCACCAGCAGAGATCCCGAACGACTTACCGGGACAATCAACACTGAAGCTTTCTTT; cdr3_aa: CATSRDPERLTGTINTEAFF
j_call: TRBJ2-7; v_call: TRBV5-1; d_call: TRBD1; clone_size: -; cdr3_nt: TGCGCCAGCACCCCCACGACAGGGGAGCAGTACTTC; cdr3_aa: CASTPTTGEQYF
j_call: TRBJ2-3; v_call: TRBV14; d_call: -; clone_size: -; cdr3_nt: TGTGCCAGCAGCCAAATAACAGGGTCGGCAGATACGCAGTATTTT; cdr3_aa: CASSQITGSADTQYF
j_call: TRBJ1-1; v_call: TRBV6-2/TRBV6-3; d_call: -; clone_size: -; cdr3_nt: TGTGCCAGCAGTCCCACAGGACGCACTGAAGCTTTCTTT; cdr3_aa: CASSPTGRTEAFF
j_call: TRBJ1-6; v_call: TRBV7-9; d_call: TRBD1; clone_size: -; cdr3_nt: TGTGCCAGCAGCTTACCTCCCGGGCCACAGGGGGGACTTTCACCCCTCCACTTT; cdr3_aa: CASSLPPGPQGGLSPLHF
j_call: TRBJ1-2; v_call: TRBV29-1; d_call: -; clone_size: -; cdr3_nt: TGCAGCGTTGCCGAGGGTCGATATGGCTACACCTTC; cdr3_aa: CSVAEGRYGYTF
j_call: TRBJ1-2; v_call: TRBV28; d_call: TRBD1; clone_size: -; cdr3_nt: TGTGCCAGCAGTTTTGGGGACAGGGCTAACTATGGCTACACCTTC; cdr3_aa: CASSFGDRANYGYTF
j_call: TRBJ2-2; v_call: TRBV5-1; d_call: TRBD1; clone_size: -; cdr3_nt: TGCGCCAGCAGCTTGGGGCCACAGGGGACCGGGGAGCTGTTTTTT; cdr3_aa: CASSLGPQGTGELFF
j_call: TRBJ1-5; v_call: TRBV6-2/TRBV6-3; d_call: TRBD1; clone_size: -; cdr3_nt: TGTGCCAGCAGTCCCGGGACAGGGGTCGGCAATCAGCCCCAGCATTTT; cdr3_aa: CASSPGTGVGNQPQHF
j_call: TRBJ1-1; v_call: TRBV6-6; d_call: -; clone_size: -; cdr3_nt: TGTGCCAGCAGTTATGGGGAGGGGAACACTGAAGCTTTCTTT; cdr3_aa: CASSYGEGNTEAFF
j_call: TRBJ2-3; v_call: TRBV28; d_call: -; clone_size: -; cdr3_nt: TGTGCCAGCAAGAATACTTTGACAGATACGCAGTATTTT; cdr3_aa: CASKNTLTDTQYF
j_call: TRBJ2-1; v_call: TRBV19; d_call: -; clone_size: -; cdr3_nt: TGTGCCAGTAGGGTACGGGGAGGTGAGCAGTTCTTC; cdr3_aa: CASRVRGGEQFF
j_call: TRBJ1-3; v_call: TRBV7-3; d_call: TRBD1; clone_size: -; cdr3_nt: TGTGCCAGCAGCGTACGGGACAGGACACCCGGAAACACCATATATTTT; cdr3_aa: CASSVRDRTPGNTIYF
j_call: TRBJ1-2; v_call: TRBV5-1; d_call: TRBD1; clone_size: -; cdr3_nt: TGCGCCAGCAGCTCCGGGACAGAGTTAAGAGGCTACACCTTC; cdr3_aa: CASSSGTELRGYTF
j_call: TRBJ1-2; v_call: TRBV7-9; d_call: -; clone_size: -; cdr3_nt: TGTGCCAGCAGCTTCATCCGGGGTTGGGGCTACACCTTC; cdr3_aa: CASSFIRGWGYTF
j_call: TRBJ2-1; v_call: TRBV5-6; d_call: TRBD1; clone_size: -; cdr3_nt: TGTGCCAGCATCCCCCGTGGGACAGAGAGATCCAATGAGCAGTTCTTC; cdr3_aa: CASIPRGTERSNEQFF
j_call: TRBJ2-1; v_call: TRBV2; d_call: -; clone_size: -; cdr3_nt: TGTGCCAGCAGTGTACTCAATGAGCAGTTCTTC; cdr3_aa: CASSVLNEQFF
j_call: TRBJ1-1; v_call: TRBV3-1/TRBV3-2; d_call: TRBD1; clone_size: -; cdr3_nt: TGTGCCAGCAGGGGACAGGTGAACACTGAAGCTTTCTTT; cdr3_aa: CASRGQVNTEAFF
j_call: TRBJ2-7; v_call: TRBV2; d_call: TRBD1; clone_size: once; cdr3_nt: TGTGCCAGCAGTACACAGGGGTACGAGCAGTACTTC; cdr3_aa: CASSTQGYEQYF
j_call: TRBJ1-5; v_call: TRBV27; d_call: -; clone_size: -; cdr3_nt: TGTGCCAGCAGTTTAGTAGGGGACATATACAATCAGCCCCAGCATTTT; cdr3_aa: CASSLVGDIYNQPQHF
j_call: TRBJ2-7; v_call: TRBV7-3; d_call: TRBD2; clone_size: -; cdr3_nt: TGTGCCAGCAGCTTAGGGGGGAGGGCCGAGCAGTACTTC; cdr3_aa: CASSLGGRAEQYF
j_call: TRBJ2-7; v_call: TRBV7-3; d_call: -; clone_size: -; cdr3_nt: TGTGCCAGCAGCCGGAGGCAGGACGAGCAGTACTTC; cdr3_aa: CASSRRQDEQYF
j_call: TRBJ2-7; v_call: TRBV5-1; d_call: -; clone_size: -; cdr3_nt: TGCGCCAGCAGCTTGGCCGGACAGAGCTCCTACGAGCAGTACTTC; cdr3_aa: CASSLAGQSSYEQYF
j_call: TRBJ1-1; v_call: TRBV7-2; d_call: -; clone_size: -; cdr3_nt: TGTGCCAGCAGCTCCTCTTGGGGGCAAGGCACTGAAGCTTTCTTT; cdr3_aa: CASSSSWGQGTEAFF
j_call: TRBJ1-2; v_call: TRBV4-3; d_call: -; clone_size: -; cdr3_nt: TGCGCCAGCAGCAGGGGGGGGGACTATGGCTACACCTTC; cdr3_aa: CASSRGGDYGYTF
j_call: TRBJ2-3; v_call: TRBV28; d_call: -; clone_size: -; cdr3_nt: TGTGCCAGCAGTCCAACCGGAGGAGCACAAGATACGCAGTATTTT; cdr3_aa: CASSPTGGAQDTQYF
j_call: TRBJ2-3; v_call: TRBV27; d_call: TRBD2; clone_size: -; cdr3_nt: TGTGCCAGCAGCTACCGACCGGGACTAGCGGGAGGGTATACGCAGTATTTT; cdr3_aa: CASSYRPGLAGGYTQYF
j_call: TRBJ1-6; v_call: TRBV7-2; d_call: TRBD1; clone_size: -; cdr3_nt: TGTGCCAGCAGCGTAGGCACCGGGACAGGGGTTTCACCCCTCCACTTT; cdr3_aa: CASSVGTGTGVSPLHF
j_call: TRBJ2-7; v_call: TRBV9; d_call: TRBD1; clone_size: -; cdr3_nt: TGTGCCAGCAGCGAGGAGGCGGGACAGGGAGAGGGGGAGCAGTACTTC; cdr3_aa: CASSEEAGQGEGEQYF
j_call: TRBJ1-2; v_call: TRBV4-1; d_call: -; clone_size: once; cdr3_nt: TGCGCCAGCAGCCAAGTCCCCAGGAACTATGGCTACACCTTC; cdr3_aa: CASSQVPRNYGYTF
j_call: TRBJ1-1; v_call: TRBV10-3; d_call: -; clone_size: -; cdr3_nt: TGTGCCATCAGAACCCTCGACAGCCCGAACACTGAAGCTTTCTTT; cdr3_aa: CAIRTLDSPNTEAFF
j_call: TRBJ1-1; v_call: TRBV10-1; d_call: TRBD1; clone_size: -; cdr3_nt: TGCGCCAGCAGTGAAGCGAAGGACAGGGCGGTTGTGAGCCCCCTCATGAACACTGAAGCTTTCTTT; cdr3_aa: CASSEAKDRAVVSPLMNTEAFF
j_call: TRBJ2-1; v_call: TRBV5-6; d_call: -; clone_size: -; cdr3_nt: TGTGCCAGCAGCTTGCGGGTGGGTGAGCAGTTCTTC; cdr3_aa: CASSLRVGEQFF
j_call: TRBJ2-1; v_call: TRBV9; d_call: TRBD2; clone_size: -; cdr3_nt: TGTGCCAGCAGCGCGACTAGCGGGGGCTACAATGAGCAGTTCTTC; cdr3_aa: CASSATSGGYNEQFF
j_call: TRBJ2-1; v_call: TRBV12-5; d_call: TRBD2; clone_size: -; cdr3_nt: TGTGCTAGTGGTTTGTCCCCGGGACTAGCGGCTTCCTACAATGAGCAGTTCTTC; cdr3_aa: CASGLSPGLAASYNEQFF
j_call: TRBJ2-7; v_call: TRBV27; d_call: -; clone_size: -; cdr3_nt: TGTGCCAGCAGTTCCCCCCGGAGCTACGAGCAGTACTTC; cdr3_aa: CASSSPRSYEQYF
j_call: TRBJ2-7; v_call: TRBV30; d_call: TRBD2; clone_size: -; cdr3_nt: TGTGCCTGGAGTCCTGGAGGTGGTCTAGCGGGGACCTACGAGCAGTACTTC; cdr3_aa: CAWSPGGGLAGTYEQYF
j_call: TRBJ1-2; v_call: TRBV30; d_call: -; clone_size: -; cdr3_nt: TGTGCCTGGGATCACTTGGGAGGTGGCTACACCTTC; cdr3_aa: CAWDHLGGGYTF
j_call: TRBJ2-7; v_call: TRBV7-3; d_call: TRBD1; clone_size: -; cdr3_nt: TGTGCCAGCAGCAAGGGGGCAAACGAGCAGTACTTC; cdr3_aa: CASSKGANEQYF
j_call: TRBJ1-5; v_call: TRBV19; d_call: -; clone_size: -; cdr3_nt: TGTGCCAGTAGTATAGAGACAGTCAGAGTCAATCAGCCCCAGCATTTT; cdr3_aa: CASSIETVRVNQPQHF
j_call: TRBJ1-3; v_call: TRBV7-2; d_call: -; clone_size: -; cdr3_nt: TGTGCCAGCAGCTCACGCGGGGCTGGAAACACCATATATTTT; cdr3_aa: CASSSRGAGNTIYF
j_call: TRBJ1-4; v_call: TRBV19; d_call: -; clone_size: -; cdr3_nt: TGTGCCAGTAGTAGGAGATCCAATGAAAAACTGTTTTTT; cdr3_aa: CASSRRSNEKLFF
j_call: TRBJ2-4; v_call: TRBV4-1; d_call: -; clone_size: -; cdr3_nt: TGCGCCAGCAGCCCTGTAGGGGCGGGGAGAAACATTCAGTACTTC; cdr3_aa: CASSPVGAGRNIQYF
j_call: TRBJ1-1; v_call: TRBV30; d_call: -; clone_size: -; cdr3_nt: TGTGCCTGGAGCCCCGACGGGGTGAACACTGAAGCTTTCTTT; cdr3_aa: CAWSPDGVNTEAFF
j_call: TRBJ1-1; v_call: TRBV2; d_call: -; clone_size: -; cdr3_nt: TGTGCCGCGCTAGGGACACCGCTTATGAACACTGAAGCTTTCTTT; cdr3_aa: CAALGTPLMNTEAFF
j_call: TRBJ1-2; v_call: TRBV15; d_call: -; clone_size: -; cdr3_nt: TGTGCCACCAGCAGAGACCACGGTAACTATGGCTACACCTTC; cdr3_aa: CATSRDHGNYGYTF